This T cell receptor beta chain was sequenced during a study of shared clonotypes between healthy human individuals. Study-level background: Participating donors consisted of a couple of women and a few men aged 18 to 49.

About this clone: Its antigen is still unknown.

Profiled with immunoSEQ multiplex PCR; TCRdb holds only in-frame clones, not every one. There are 2 million to 2.5 million clones in the sample; approximately 93% occur only once, and under 0.45% lies in the top ten. Study conclusions and caveats: Richness estimates generally favored naive over memory subsets.

The CDR3 extends over 15 amino acids. From germline, CDR1 is LNHDA and CDR2 SQIVND (reference sequence). Trimming removed 4 bases at V and 5 bases at J, with 17 bases between. This receptor was taken from a man younger than 30 in good health. Some clones in this sample may be carry-over from other donors' samples. The sequencing input was naive CD4+ T cells from PBMCs. Described subset: CD45RA+ positively selected. The chain is built from TRBV19 and TRBJ2-5, with D perhaps being TRBD1 or TRBD2 (5 bases each). CDR3 nucleotide sequence: TGTGCCAGTAGTACCCGGACACGGGATGGGGAGACCCAGTACTTC. Its protein is CASSTRTRDGETQYF.